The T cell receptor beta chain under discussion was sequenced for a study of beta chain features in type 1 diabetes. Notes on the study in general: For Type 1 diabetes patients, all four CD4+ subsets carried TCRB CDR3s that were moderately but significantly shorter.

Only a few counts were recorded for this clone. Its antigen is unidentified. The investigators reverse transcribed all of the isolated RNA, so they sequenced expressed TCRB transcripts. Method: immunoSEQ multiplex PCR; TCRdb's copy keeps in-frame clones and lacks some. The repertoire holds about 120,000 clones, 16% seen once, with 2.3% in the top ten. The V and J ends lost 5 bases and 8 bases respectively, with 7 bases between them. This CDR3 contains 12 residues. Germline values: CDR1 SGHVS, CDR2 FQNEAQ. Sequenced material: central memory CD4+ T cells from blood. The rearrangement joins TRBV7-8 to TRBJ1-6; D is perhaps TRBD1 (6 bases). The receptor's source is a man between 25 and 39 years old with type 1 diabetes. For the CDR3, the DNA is TGTGCCAGCAGCGCAGGGGATTCACCCCTCCACTTT. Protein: CASSAGDSPLHF.